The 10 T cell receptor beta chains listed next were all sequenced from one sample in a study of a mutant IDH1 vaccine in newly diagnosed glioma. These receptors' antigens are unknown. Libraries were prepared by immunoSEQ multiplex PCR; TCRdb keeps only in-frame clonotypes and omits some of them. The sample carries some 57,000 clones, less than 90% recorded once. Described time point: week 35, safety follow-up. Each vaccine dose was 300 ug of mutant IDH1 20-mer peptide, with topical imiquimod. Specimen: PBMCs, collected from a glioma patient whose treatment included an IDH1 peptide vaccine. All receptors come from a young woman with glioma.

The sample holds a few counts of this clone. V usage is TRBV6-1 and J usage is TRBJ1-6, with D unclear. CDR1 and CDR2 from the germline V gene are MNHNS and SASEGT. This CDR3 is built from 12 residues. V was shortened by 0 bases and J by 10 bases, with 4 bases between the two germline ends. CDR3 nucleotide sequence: TGTGCCAGCAGTGAAGCGCGATCACCCCTCCACTTT. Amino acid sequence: CASSEARSPLHF.

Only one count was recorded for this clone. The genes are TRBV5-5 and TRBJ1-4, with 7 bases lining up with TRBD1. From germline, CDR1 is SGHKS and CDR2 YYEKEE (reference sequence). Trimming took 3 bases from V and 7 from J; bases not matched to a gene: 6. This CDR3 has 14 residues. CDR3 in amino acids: CASSSTGAGEKLFF. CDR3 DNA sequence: TGTGCCAGCAGCTCCACAGGGGCTGGTGAAAAACTGTTTTTT.

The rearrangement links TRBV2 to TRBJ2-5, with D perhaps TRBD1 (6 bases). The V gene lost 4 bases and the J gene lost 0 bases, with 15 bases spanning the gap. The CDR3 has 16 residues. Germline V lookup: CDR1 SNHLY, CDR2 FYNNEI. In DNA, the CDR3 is TGTGCCAGCAGTGGGTATTTAGGACAGTACCAAGAGACCCAGTACTTC. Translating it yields CASSGYLGQYQETQYF.

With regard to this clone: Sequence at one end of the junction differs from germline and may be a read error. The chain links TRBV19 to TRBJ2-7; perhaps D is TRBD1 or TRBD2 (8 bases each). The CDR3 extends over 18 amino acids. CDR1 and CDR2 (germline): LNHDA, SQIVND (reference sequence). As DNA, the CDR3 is TGTGCCAGTAGTTCCTCCCCGGGGGGGACAGGTCAAAGCTACGCGCAGTACTTC. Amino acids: CASSSSPGGTGQSYAQYF.

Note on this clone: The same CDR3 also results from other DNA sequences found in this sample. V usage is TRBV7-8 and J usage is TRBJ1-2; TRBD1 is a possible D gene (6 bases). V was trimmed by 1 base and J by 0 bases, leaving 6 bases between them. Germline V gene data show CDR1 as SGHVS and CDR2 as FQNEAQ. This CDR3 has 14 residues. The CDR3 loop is CASSLGTANYGYTF. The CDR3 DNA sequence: TGTGCCAGCAGCTTAGGGACAGCTAACTATGGCTACACCTTC.

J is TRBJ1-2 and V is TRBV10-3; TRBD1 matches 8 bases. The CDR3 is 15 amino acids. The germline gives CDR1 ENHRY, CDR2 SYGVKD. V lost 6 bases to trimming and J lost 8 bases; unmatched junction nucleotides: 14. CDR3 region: CAISPGQDRDEGYTF. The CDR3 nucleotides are TGTGCCATCAGCCCCGGCCAGGACAGGGACGAGGGCTACACCTTC.

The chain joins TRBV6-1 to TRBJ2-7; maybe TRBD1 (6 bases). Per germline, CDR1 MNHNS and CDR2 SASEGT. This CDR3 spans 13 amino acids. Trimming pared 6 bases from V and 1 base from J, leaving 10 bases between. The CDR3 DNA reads TGTGCCAGCAGCAAAGGACAGTCCTACGAGCAGTACTTC. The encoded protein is CASSKGQSYEQYF.

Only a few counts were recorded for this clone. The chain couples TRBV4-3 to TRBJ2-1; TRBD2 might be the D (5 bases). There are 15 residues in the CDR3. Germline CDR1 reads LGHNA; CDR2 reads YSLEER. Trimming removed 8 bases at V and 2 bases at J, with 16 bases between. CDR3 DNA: TGCGCCAGCCAAGCGGTATCGGGTACCTACAATGAGCAGTTCTTC. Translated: CASQAVSGTYNEQFF.

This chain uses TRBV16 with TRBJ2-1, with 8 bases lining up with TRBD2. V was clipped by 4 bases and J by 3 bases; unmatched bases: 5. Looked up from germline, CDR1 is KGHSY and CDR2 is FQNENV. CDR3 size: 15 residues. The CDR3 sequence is CASSPYSGDYNEQFF. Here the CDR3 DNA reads TGTGCCAGCAGCCCCTATAGCGGGGACTACAATGAGCAGTTCTTC. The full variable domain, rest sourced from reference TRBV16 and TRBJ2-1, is GEEVAQTPKHLVRGEGQKAKLYCAPIKGHSYVFWYQQVLKNEFKFLISFQNENVFDETGMPKERFSAKCLPNSPCSLEIQATKLEDSAVYFCASSPYSGDYNEQFFGPGTRLTVL.

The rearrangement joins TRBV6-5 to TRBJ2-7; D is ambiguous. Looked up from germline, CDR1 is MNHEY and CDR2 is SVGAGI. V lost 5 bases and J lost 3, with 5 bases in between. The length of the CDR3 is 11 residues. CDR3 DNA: TGTGCCAGCAGTGATTTCTACGAGCAGTACTTC. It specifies CASSDFYEQYF.